Presented here are 26 T cell receptor beta chains from one specimen sequenced in a study of beta chain features in type 1 diabetes. Expressed TCRB transcripts were sequenced after all isolated RNA was converted to cDNA. Measured with immunoSEQ multiplex PCR; TCRdb has only the in-frame clones, and not every one. Of roughly 610,000 clones listed, roughly a sixth are singletons. The sequencing sample was made of naive CD4+ T cells from blood. Receptor source: a man aged 18 to 30 in good health.

The DNA of the CDR3 is TGTGCCAGCAGTGACGGGACAGGCTGGAGTTCTACCTATGGCTACACCTTC. Translating gives CASSDGTGWSSTYGYTF. V usage is TRBV6-4 and J usage is TRBJ1-2; TRBD1 matches 8 bases. V trimming: 2 bases; J trimming: 4 bases; junction bases outside the gene matches: 12. The CDR3 runs 17 residues. Per the germline V gene, CDR1 is MRHNA and CDR2 is SNTAGT.

V usage is TRBV10-3 and J usage is TRBJ1-4; D gene ambiguous. V lost 3 bases, J lost 1 base, and 6 bases lay in between. Looked up from germline, CDR1 is ENHRY and CDR2 is SYGVKD. This CDR3 spans 14 amino acids. Written as DNA, the CDR3 is TGTGCCATCAGTGAACGGATAACTAATGAAAAACTGTTTTTT. The encoded protein is CAISERITNEKLFF.

V usage is TRBV15 and J usage is TRBJ2-1; D may be TRBD2 (7 bases). Between the trimmed V and J ends, which lost 5 bases and 5 bases, there was a span of 25 bases. Germline values: CDR1 LNHNV, CDR2 YYDKDF (reference sequence). The CDR3 runs to 18 residues. The CDR3, as DNA: TGTGCCACCAGCCGCTCAGGGCGGGGGCGGCTAGCGGACAATGAGCAGTTCTTC. Protein: CATSRSGRGRLADNEQFF. Variable domain in full (rest from reference TRBV15 and TRBJ2-1): DAMVIQNPRYQVTQFGKPVTLSCSQTLNHNVMYWYQQKSSQAPKLLFHYYDKDFNNEADTPDNFQSRRPNTSFCFLDIRSPGLGDTAMYLCATSRSGRGRLADNEQFFGPGTRLTVL.

The J gene is TRBJ2-2, the V gene TRBV5-4; TRBD1 matches 9 bases. The CDR3 has 16 amino acids. Germline assignment: CDR1 SGHNT and CDR2 YYREEE (reference sequence). V shed 0 bases and J 0 bases; nucleotides not matched to a gene: 0. The CDR3 DNA follows: TGTGCCAGCAGCTTGGGGACAGGGGCGAACACCGGGGAGCTGTTTTTT. Its protein is CASSLGTGANTGELFF.

The chain uses TRBV28 and TRBJ1-2; D not certain. Germline CDR1 reads MDHEN; CDR2 reads SYDVKM. The length of the CDR3 is 14 residues. Trimming shortened V by 5 bases and J by 8 bases, and 18 bases separated the two germline ends. In DNA, the CDR3 is TGTGCCAGCAGTCAGATTCCCCGTGCCGGAGGCTACACCTTC. Residues: CASSQIPRAGGYTF.

The genes are TRBV5-4 and TRBJ2-1; D is perhaps TRBD1 or TRBD2 (5 bases each). The CDR3 contains 15 residues. Trimming shortened V by 3 bases and J by 6 bases, and 16 bases separated the two germline ends. The germline V gene has CDR1 SGHNT and CDR2 YYREEE (reference sequence). The CDR3 sequence is CASSSGTSRGNEQFF. Here the CDR3 DNA reads TGTGCCAGCAGCTCAGGGACGTCACGAGGCAATGAGCAGTTCTTC.

The V gene is TRBV4-1, the J gene TRBJ2-3; D may be TRBD2 (6 bases). Germline CDR1 MGHRA, CDR2 YSYEKL. CDR3 length: 16 residues. V was trimmed by 1 base and J by 1 base, leaving 12 bases between them. The CDR3 region is CASSQGRARGTDTQYF. The CDR3 nucleotides are TGCGCCAGCAGCCAAGGGAGGGCTAGAGGCACAGATACGCAGTATTTT.

This clone was detected only a few times. V usage is TRBV27 and J usage is TRBJ2-1, with D unresolved. Deletions cut 5 bases from V and 3 bases from J, with 17 bases between. Germline V gene lookup returns CDR1 MNHEY and CDR2 SMNVEV (reference sequence). The CDR3 spans 16 residues. CDR3 protein: CASSPVRKGRYNEQFF. The CDR3 DNA sequence: TGTGCCAGCAGTCCCGTTAGGAAAGGGCGCTACAATGAGCAGTTCTTC.

This clone was seen a handful of times. This sequence joins TRBV5-1 and TRBJ2-5; D assignment may be TRBD1 or TRBD2 (5 bases each). Trimming cost V 0 bases and J 2 bases, with 11 bases left between them. The CDR3 sequence is 15 residues long. Germline lookup yields CDR1 SGHRS and CDR2 YFSETQ. CDR3 bases: TGCGCCAGCAGCTTGGGGGGCGGGCGTCAAGAGACCCAGTACTTC. Translated, it gives CASSLGGGRQETQYF.

This clone occurred a few times. The gene calls are TRBV21-1 and TRBJ2-7; the table's TRBD2 call for D was not verified on the DNA. TRBV21-1 is deemed a pseudogene. This CDR3 comprises 12 residues. This chain's CDR3 is CASSKGTVEQYF. CDR3 sequence (DNA): TGTGCCAGCAGCAAAGGCACGGTCGAGCAGTACTTC.

Only a few counts were recorded for this clone. The gene calls are TRBV6-1 and TRBJ1-1; possible D gene TRBD1, 5 bases. The length of the CDR3 is 15 residues. Trimming shortened V by 7 bases and J by 0 bases, and 15 bases separated the two germline ends. The germline V gene has CDR1 MNHNS and CDR2 SASEGT. CDR3 bases: TGTGCCAGCATCGCAGGGCACAATCTGAACACTGAAGCTTTCTTT. Translating it yields CASIAGHNLNTEAFF.

The genes are TRBV19 and TRBJ1-2; 9 bases are shared with TRBD1. Looked up from germline, CDR1 is LNHDA and CDR2 is SQIVND (reference sequence). CDR3 length: 12 residues. With V trimmed by 8 bases and J by 7 bases, 5 bases remained unmatched. CDR3 nucleotides: TGTGCCAGTGCAGACAGGGGGTTTGGCTACACCTTC. Amino acids: CASADRGFGYTF.

In this sample, this clone turned up a few times. The chain carries TRBV4-3 and TRBJ1-2; unclear D gene. There are 15 residues in the CDR3. V shed 0 bases and J shed 1 base, with 9 bases lying between them. Germline lookup yields CDR1 LGHNA and CDR2 YSLEER. The CDR3 nucleotides are TGCGCCAGCAGCCAAGAGTCTGGGATTAACTATGGCTACACCTTC. It yields the protein CASSQESGINYGYTF.

This clone was observed a handful of times. The V gene is TRBV29-1, the J gene TRBJ2-5; possible D gene TRBD2, 5 bases. Germline V gives CDR1 SQVTM, CDR2 ANQGSEA. The CDR3 runs 15 residues. Between the trimmed V and J ends, which lost 0 bases and 5 bases, there was a span of 16 bases. This chain's CDR3 is CSVEDRGLAWETQYF. The CDR3 DNA reads as TGCAGCGTTGAAGATCGAGGACTGGCTTGGGAGACCCAGTACTTC.

This clone was observed a handful of times. The gene calls are TRBV29-1 and TRBJ2-5; 9 positions match TRBD2. CDR1 and CDR2 from the germline V gene are SQVTM and ANQGSEA. CDR3 size: 15 residues. V lost 5 bases and J lost 4; bases outside the gene matches: 11. CDR3 residues: CSVPMTSGRRETQYF. In DNA form, the CDR3 reads TGCAGCGTTCCTATGACTAGCGGACGTCGAGAGACCCAGTACTTC.

The chain links TRBV4-2 to TRBJ2-2; D unclear. CDR3 length equals 14 residues. Trimming left V 1 base short and J 7 bases short, with 10 bases between. Germline V gene sequence: CDR1 LGHNA, CDR2 YNFKEQ. The CDR3 coding sequence is TGTGCCAGCAGCCAAGTGCAGGTTAACGGGGAGCTGTTTTTT. Translation: CASSQVQVNGELFF.

V is TRBV9 and J is TRBJ2-5; the D is unclear. The germline CDR1 and CDR2 sequences are SGDLS and YYNGEE. V was shortened by 4 bases and J by 2 bases, with 12 bases between the two germline ends. The CDR3 length is 14 residues. Written as DNA, the CDR3 is TGTGCCAGCAGCAACACAGCGATACAAGAGACCCAGTACTTC. Translating it yields CASSNTAIQETQYF.

V usage is TRBV28 and J usage is TRBJ2-7; 10 bases map to TRBD1. CDR3 length equals 13 residues. With V trimmed by 6 bases and J by 2 bases, 1 base remained unmatched. Germline CDR1 and CDR2: MDHEN and SYDVKM. In nucleotides, the CDR3 is TGTGCCAGCAGGGGGACAGGGGCCTACGAGCAGTACTTC. It specifies CASRGTGAYEQYF.

This clone was counted only a few times. The rearrangement joins TRBV7-3 to TRBJ1-1; D call uncertain. Germline CDR1 reads SGHTA; CDR2 reads FQGTGA. The ends were cut back, 5 bases at V and 1 base at J, with 11 bases in the middle. This CDR3 region has 14 residues. This chain's CDR3 is CASSPPGRNTEAFF. The CDR3 bases are TGTGCCAGCAGCCCCCCAGGCCGGAACACTGAAGCTTTCTTT.

In its sample, this clone was seen a few times. The chain joins TRBV7-2 to TRBJ2-1; a weak D match, TRBD2 (5 bases). This CDR3 has 13 residues. Deletions cut 10 bases from V and 7 bases from J, with 17 bases between. Germline V lookup: CDR1 SGHTA, CDR2 FQGNSA. The CDR3 sequence is CAIRQASGNEQFF. The CDR3 bases are TGTGCCATAAGGCAGGCCTCGGGGAATGAGCAGTTCTTC.

The chain couples TRBV5-1 to TRBJ2-1; no clear D gene. CDR1 SGHRS and CDR2 YFSETQ come from the germline V gene. This CDR3 has 15 amino acids. With 5 bases removed from V and 4 bases from J, the gap between germline ends came to 16 bases. For the CDR3, the DNA is TGCGCCAGCAGAACACAGACGACCCTTTACAATGAGCAGTTCTTC. Its translation: CASRTQTTLYNEQFF.

This clone appeared a few times. V usage is TRBV7-7 and J usage is TRBJ2-5; 7 bases align to TRBD2. Germline CDR1 SSHAT, CDR2 FNYEAQ (reference sequence). CDR3 size: 15 residues. Trimming at V came to 4 bases and at J to 0 bases, leaving 5 bases not matched to a gene. In DNA, the CDR3 is TGTGCCAGCAGCTCGGGACTAACGTACCAAGAGACCCAGTACTTC. This gives the protein CASSSGLTYQETQYF. The variable domain in full, with the rest retrieved from reference TRBV7-7 and TRBJ2-5, is GAGVSQSPRYKVTKRGQDVTLRCDPISSHATLYWYQQALGQGPEFLTYFNYEAQPDKSGLPSDRFSAERPEGSISTLTIQRTEQRDSAMYRCASSSGLTYQETQYFGPGTRLLVL.

This clone was detected a few times. The chain couples TRBV28 to TRBJ2-7, with TRBD2 matching over 8 bases. The V segment lost 8 bases and the J segment 0 bases; nucleotides outside the gene matches: 9. Germline CDR1 MDHEN, CDR2 SYDVKM. The CDR3 has 15 residues. The CDR3 coding sequence is TGTGCCAGCTCGAAACGCGGGGGGAGCTCCTACGAGCAGTACTTC. Protein: CASSKRGGSSYEQYF.

The sample holds a few counts of this clone. The rearrangement links TRBV2 to TRBJ1-5; 7 nucleotides align to TRBD1. Unmatched junction bases numbered 2, after V lost 4 bases and J lost 2 bases. The CDR3 is 14 amino acids. CDR1 and CDR2 (germline): SNHLY, FYNNEI. The CDR3 spells CASSVGTGNQPQHF. As DNA, the CDR3 is TGTGCCAGCAGTGTAGGGACAGGCAATCAGCCCCAGCATTTT. Complete variable domain (other parts from reference TRBV2 and TRBJ1-5): EPEVTQTPSHQVTQMGQEVILRCVPISNHLYFYWYRQILGQKVEFLVSFYNNEISEKSEIFDDQFSVERPDGSNFTLKIRSTKLEDSAMYFCASSVGTGNQPQHFGDGTRLSIL.

The rearrangement uses TRBV28 and TRBJ2-7; TRBD1 agrees at 7 bases. From germline, CDR1 is MDHEN and CDR2 SYDVKM. Unmatched junction bases numbered 14, after V lost 5 bases and J lost 1 base. The CDR3 is made up of 17 amino acids. This CDR3 is CASSRLRTGKTSYEQYF. CDR3 DNA sequence: TGTGCCAGCAGTAGACTTCGGACAGGCAAAACTTCCTACGAGCAGTACTTC. The complete variable domain, with remaining parts taken from reference TRBV28 and TRBJ2-7, reads DVKVTQSSRYLVKRTGEKVFLECVQDMDHENMFWYRQDPGLGLRLIYFSYDVKMKEKGDIPEGYSVSREKKERFSLILESASTNQTSMYLCASSRLRTGKTSYEQYFGPGTRLTVT.

This sequence joins TRBV6-5 and TRBJ2-3; weak D call: TRBD1 (7 bases). Germline assignment: CDR1 MNHEY and CDR2 SVGAGI. The germline V and J ends were trimmed by 6 bases and 3 bases, with 13 bases remaining between them. The CDR3 is made up of 14 amino acids. CDR3 sequence reads: CASRQTGRTDTQYF. For the CDR3, the DNA is TGTGCCAGCAGGCAGACAGGGAGGACAGATACGCAGTATTTT.